This TCR beta chain derives from a study of blood T cell repertoires in COVID-19. Only in-frame clones appear in the TCRdb table, and some are missing; sequencing was by immunoSEQ multiplex PCR. Among a few hundred thousand clones listed, roughly 86% were seen once. J lost 3 bases, V lost 10 bases, and 4 bases had no gene match. The CDR3 length is 12 residues. The sequence derives from a woman aged 30 to 39 who had recovered from COVID-19. Specimen: PBMCs or T cells enriched from blood (not recorded which). The chain couples TRBV12-3 or TRBV12-4 to TRBJ2-7; TRBD1 matches 9 bases. The CDR3 here is CAIRQGVYEQYF. In DNA form, the CDR3 reads TGTGCCATCCGACAGGGGGTCTACGAGCAGTACTTC.